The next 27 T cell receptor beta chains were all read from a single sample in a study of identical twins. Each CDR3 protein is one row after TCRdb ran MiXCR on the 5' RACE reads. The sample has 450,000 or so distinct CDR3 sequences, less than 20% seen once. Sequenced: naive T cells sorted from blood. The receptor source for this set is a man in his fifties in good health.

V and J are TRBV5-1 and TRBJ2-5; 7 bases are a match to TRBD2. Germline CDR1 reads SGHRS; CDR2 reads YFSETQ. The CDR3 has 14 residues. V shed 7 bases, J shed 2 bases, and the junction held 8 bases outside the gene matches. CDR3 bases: TGCGCCAGCGGGGGAGCGGGACCTCAAGAGACCCAGTACTTC. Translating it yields CASGGAGPQETQYF.

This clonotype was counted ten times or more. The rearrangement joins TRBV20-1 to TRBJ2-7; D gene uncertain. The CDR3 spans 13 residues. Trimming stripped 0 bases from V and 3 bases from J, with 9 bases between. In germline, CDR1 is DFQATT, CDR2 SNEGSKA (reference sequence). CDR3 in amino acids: CSARERQYYEQYF. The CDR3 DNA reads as TGCAGTGCTAGAGAGCGGCAATACTACGAGCAGTACTTC.

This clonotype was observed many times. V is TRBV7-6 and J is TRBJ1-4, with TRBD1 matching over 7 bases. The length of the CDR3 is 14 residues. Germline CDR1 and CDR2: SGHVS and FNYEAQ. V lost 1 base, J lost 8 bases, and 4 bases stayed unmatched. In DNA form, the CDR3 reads TGTGCCAGCAGCTTAGGACAGGGTGGGGAAAAACTGTTTTTT. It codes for CASSLGQGGEKLFF.

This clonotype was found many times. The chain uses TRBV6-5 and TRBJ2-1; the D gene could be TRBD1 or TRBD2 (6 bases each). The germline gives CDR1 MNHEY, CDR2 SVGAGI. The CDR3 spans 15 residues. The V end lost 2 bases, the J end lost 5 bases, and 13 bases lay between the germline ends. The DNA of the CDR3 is TGTGCCAGCAGTTACCTCCGGGGGCCCCACAATGAGCAGTTCTTC. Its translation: CASSYLRGPHNEQFF.

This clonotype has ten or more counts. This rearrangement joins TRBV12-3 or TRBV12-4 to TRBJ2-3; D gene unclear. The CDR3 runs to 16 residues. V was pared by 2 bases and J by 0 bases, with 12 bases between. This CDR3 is CASSLWYGSSTDTQYF. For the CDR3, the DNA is TGTGCCAGCAGTTTATGGTACGGCTCTAGCACAGATACGCAGTATTTT.

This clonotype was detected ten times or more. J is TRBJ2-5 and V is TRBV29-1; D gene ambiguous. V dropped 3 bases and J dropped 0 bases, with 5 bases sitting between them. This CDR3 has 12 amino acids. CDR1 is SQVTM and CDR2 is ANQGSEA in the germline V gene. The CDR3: CSVDRYQETQYF. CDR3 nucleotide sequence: TGCAGCGTTGACAGGTACCAAGAGACCCAGTACTTC. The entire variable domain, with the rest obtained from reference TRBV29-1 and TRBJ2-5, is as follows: SAVISQKPSRDICQRGTSLTIQCQVDSQVTMMFWYRQQPGQSLTLIATANQGSEATYESGFVIDKFPISRPNLTFSTLTVSNMSPEDSSIYLCSVDRYQETQYFGPGTRLLVL.

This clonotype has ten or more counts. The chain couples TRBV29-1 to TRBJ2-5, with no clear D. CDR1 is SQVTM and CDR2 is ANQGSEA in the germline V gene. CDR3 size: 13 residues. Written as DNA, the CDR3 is TGCAGTGGGGTGGCGTTTACCCCAGAGACCCAGTACTTC. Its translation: CSGVAFTPETQYF.

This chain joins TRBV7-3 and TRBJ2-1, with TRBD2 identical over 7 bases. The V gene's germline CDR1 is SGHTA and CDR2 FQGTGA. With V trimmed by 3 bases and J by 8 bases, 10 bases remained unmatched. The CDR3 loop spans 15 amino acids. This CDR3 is CASSLRAGYYDEQFF. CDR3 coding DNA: TGTGCCAGCAGCTTGAGAGCGGGATATTACGATGAGCAGTTCTTC.

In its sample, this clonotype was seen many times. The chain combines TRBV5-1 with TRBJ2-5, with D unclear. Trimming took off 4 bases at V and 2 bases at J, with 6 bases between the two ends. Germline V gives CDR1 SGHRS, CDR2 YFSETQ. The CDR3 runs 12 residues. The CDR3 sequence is CASSVGQETQYF. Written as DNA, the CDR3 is TGCGCCAGCAGCGTTGGGCAAGAGACCCAGTACTTC.

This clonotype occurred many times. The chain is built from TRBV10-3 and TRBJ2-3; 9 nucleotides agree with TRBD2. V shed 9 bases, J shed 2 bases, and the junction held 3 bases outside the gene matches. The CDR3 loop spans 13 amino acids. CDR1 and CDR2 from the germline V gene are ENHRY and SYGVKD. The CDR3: CAITSGFTDTQYF. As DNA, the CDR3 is TGTGCCATTACTAGCGGGTTCACAGATACGCAGTATTTT.

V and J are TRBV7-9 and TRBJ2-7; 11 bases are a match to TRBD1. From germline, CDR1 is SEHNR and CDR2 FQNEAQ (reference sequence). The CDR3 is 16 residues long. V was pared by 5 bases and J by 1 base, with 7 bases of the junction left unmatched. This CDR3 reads CASSRRGQGASYEQYF. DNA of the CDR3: TGTGCCAGCAGCCGGCGAGGACAGGGGGCGTCCTACGAGCAGTACTTC.

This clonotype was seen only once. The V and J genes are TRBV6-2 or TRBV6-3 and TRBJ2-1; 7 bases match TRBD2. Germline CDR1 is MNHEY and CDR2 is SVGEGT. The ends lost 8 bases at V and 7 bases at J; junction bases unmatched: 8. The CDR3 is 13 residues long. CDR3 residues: CASEREYGNEQFF. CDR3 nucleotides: TGTGCCAGCGAGCGGGAATACGGAAATGAGCAGTTCTTC.

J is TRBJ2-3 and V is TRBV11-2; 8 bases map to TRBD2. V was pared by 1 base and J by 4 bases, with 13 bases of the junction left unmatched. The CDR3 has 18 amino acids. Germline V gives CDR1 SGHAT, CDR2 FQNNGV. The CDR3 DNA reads TGTGCCAGCAGCTTAGTAGGTAGCGGGGCAGCAAGGGCAGATACGCAGTATTTT. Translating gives CASSLVGSGAARADTQYF.

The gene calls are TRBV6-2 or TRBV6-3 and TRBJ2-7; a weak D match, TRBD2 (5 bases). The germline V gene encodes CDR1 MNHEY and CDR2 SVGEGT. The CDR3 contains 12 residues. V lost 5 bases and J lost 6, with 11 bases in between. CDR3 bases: TGTGCCAGCAGTGGCCTAGCCTCCGAGCAGTACTTC. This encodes CASSGLASEQYF.

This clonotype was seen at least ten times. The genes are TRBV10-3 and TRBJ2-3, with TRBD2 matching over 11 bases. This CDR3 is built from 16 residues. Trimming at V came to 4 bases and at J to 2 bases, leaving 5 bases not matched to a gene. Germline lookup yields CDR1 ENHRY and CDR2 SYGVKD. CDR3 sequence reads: CAISALLAGDTDTQYF. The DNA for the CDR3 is TGTGCCATCAGTGCTTTACTAGCGGGGGACACAGATACGCAGTATTTT.

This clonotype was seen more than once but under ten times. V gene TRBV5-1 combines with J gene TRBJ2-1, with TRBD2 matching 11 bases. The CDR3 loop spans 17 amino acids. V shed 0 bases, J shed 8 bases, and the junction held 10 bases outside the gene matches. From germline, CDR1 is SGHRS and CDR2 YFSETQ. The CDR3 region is CASSLGLAGGPGDEQFF. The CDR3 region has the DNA TGCGCCAGCAGCTTGGGATTAGCGGGAGGGCCAGGGGATGAGCAGTTCTTC.

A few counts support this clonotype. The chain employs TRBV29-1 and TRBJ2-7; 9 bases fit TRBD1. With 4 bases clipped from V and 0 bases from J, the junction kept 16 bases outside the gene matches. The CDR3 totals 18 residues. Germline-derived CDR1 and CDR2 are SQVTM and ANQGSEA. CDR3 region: CSVGGQGFTGALSYEQYF. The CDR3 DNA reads TGCAGCGTTGGGGGACAGGGTTTTACGGGAGCGCTCTCCTACGAGCAGTACTTC.

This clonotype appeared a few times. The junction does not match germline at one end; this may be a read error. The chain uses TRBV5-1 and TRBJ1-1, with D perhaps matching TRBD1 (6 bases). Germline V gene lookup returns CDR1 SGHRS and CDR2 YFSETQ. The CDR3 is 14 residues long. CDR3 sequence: CASSLAGQGTEVFF. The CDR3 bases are TGCGCCAGCAGCTTGGCAGGGCAGGGGACTGAAGTTTTCTTT.

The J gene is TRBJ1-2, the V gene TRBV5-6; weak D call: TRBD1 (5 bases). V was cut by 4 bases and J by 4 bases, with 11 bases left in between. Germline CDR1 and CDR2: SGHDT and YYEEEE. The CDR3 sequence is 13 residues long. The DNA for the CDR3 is TGTGCCAGCAGCGAGGGGTCGTCCTATGGCTACACCTTC. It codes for CASSEGSSYGYTF.

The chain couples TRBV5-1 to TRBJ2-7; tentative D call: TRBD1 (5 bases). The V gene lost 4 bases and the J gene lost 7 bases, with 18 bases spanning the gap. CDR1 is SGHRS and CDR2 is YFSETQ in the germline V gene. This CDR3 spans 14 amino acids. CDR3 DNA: TGCGCCAGCAGCCCGTCGGCGGCAGGGAATGAGCAGTACTTC. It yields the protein CASSPSAAGNEQYF. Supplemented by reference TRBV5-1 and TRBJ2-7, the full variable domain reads KAGVTQTPRYLIKTRGQQVTLSCSPISGHRSVSWYQQTPGQGLQFLFEYFSETQRNKGNFPGRFSGRQFSNSRSEMNVSTLELGDSALYLCASSPSAAGNEQYFGPGTRLTVT.

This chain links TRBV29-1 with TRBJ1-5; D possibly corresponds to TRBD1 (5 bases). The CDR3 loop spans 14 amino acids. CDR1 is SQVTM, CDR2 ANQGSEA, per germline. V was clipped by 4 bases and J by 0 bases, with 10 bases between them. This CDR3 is CSVGAGNSNQPQHF. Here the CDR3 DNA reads TGCAGCGTTGGGGCAGGGAATAGCAATCAGCCCCAGCATTTT.

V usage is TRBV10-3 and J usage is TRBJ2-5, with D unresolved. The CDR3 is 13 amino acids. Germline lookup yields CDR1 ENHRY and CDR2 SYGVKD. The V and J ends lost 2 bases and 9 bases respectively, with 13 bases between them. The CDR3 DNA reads TGTGCCATCAGTGAGATTATTGGTCAGGCCCAGTACTTC. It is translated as CAISEIIGQAQYF.

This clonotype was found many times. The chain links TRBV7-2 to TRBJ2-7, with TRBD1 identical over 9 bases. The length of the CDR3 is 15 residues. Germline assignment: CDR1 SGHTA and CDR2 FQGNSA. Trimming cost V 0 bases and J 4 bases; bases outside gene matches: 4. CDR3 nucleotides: TGTGCCAGCAGCTTAGCTACAGGGGGCTTTTACGAGCAGTACTTC. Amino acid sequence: CASSLATGGFYEQYF.

The CDR3: CASSLDPRSSYNEQFF. The CDR3 DNA is TGCGCCAGCAGCTTGGATCCTCGAAGCTCCTACAATGAGCAGTTCTTC. V is TRBV5-1 and J is TRBJ2-1; the D is unclear. The CDR3 length is 16 residues. From germline, CDR1 is SGHRS and CDR2 YFSETQ. V was clipped by 0 bases and J by 0 bases, with 10 bases between them.

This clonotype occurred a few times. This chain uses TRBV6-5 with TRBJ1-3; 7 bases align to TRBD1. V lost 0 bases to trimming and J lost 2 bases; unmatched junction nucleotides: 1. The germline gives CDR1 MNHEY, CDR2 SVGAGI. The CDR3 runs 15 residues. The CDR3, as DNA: TGTGCCAGCAGTTACTCCGGGACAGCTGGAAACACCATATATTTT. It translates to CASSYSGTAGNTIYF.

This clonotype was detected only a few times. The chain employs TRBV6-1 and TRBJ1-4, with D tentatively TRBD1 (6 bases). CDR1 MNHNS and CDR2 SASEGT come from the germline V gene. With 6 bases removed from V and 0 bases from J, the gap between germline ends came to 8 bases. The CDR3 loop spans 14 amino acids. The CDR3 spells CASSGTTTNEKLFF. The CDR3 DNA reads TGTGCCAGCAGCGGGACAACAACTAATGAAAAACTGTTTTTT.

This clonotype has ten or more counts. CDR3 sequence: CASSPSQDEQYF. In nucleotides, the CDR3 is TGTGCCAGCTCACCCTCCCAGGACGAGCAGTACTTC. The V and J genes are TRBV18 and TRBJ2-7; D not certain. The CDR3 runs 12 residues. V lost 3 bases and J lost 5, with 8 bases in between. Germline CDR1 is KGHSH and CDR2 is LQKENI.